The rows below give T cell receptor beta chains drawn from one sample of a study of cytomegalovirus exposure and HLA in healthy donors. Method: immunoSEQ multiplex PCR; TCRdb's copy keeps in-frame clones and lacks some. Counted here are 50,000 or so clones, 55% to 65% occurring once; the ten biggest clones make up about 11%. The sample was PBMCs. The receptors shown here come from a human donor in good health. Each CDR3 is given without its conserved first and last residue. The order of the fields is CDR3 protein, V gene.

CDR3: ASRGPGNTIY
V: TRBV6-5

CDR3: ASRSGHRSGNTIY
V: TRBV21-1

CDR3: AWSARDRVKAF
V: TRBV30

CDR3: ASSLVAGTYEQY
V: TRBV7-2

CDR3: ASSFAWGPGTDTQY
V: TRBV7-3

CDR3: ASSSLGQGNTEAF
V: TRBV7-2

CDR3: ASSPQGTAGSQPQH
V: TRBV7-2

CDR3: ASSTGQGEAGELF
V: TRBV5-4

CDR3: AISDLGEVGSPLH
V: TRBV10-3

CDR3: SAATGTGGGELF
V: TRBV29-1

CDR3: ASSQVGASGVIEQF
V: TRBV4-2

CDR3: ASTFSPGGHYGYT
V: TRBV7-9

CDR3: ASSEATSSSYEQY
V: TRBV10-1

CDR3: ASSQDYSQAHQPQH
V: TRBV4-3

CDR3: ASSLAQGGGQETQY
V: TRBV5-1